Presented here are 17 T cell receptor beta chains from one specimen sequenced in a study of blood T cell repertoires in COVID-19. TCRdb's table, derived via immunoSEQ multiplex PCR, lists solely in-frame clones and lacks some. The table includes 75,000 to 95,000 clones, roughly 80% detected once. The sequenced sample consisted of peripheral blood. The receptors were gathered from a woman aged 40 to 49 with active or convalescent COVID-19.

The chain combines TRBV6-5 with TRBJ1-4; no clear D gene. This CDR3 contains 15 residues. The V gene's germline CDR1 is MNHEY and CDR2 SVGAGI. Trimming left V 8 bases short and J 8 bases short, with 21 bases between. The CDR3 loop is CASGLGLSPREKLFF. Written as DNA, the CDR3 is TGTGCCAGCGGGCTCGGACTTTCGCCTAGGGAAAAACTGTTTTTT.

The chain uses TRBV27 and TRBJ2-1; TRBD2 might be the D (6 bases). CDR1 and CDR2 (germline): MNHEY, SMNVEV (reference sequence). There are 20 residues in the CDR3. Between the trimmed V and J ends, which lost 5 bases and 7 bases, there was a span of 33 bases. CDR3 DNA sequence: TGTGCCAGCAGTGCCACGCCGGGTAGCGTCACGGGCATACGGGGGAATGAGCAGTTCTTC. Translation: CASSATPGSVTGIRGNEQFF.

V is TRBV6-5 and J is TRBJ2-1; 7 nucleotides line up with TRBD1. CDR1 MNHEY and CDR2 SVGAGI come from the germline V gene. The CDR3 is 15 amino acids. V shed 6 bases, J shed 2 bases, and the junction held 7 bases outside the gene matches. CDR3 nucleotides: TGTGCCAGCAGCCGCGACAGGGCAACCTACAATGAGCAGTTCTTC. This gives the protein CASSRDRATYNEQFF.

CDR3 sequence reads: CASSQDPAGVLDNEQFF. CDR3 DNA: TGCGCCAGCAGCCAAGACCCAGCGGGAGTTTTGGACAATGAGCAGTTCTTC. V and J are TRBV4-3 and TRBJ2-1; the match to TRBD2 covers 8 bases. Germline V gene lookup returns CDR1 LGHNA and CDR2 YSLEER. The CDR3 covers 17 residues. The ends lost 0 bases at V and 5 bases at J; junction bases unmatched: 9.

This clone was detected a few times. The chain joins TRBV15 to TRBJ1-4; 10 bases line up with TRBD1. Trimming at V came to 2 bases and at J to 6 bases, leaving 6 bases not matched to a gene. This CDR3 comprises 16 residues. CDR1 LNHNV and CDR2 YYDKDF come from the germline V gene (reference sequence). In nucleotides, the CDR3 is TGTGCCACCAGCAGAAACACCGGGACAGGGGATGAAAAACTGTTTTTT. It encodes CATSRNTGTGDEKLFF.

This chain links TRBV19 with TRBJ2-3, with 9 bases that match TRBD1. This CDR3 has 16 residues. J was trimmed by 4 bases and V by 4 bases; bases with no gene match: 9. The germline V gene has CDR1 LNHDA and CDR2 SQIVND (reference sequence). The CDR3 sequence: CASSNMGQGWPDTQYF. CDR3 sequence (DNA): TGTGCCAGTAGTAATATGGGACAGGGATGGCCAGATACGCAGTATTTT.

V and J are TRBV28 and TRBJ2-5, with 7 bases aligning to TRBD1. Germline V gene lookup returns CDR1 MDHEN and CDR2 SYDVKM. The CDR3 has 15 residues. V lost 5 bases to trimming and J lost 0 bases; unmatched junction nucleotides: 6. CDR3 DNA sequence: TGTGCCAGCAGTCCGACAGGGTGGTACCAAGAGACCCAGTACTTC. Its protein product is CASSPTGWYQETQYF.

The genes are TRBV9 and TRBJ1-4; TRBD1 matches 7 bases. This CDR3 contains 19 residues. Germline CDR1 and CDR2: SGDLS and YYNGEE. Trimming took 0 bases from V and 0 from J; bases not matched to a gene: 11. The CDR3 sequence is CASSVVPRDRVATNEKLFF. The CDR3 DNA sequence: TGTGCCAGCAGCGTAGTCCCCCGCGACAGGGTAGCAACTAATGAAAAACTGTTTTTT.

CDR3 sequence reads: CASRSRQGIYGYTF. In DNA, the CDR3 is TGTGCCAGCAGATCCCGACAGGGGATCTATGGCTACACCTTC. The rearrangement links TRBV7-2 to TRBJ1-2, with 8 nucleotides matching TRBD1. Trimming at V came to 6 bases and at J to 4 bases, leaving 7 bases not matched to a gene. Germline CDR1 and CDR2: SGHTA and FQGNSA. The CDR3 sequence is 14 residues long.

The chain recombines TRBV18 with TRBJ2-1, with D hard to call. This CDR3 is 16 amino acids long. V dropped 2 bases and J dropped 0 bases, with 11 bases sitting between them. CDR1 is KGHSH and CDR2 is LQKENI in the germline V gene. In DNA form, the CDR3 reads TGTGCCAGCTCACCAAGCGACTGGAGCTCCTACAATGAGCAGTTCTTC. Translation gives CASSPSDWSSYNEQFF.

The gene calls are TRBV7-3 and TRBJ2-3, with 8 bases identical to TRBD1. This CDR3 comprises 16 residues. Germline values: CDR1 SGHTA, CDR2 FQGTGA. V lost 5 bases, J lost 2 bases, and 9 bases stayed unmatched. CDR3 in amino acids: CASSLSPDRATDTQYF. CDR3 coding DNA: TGTGCCAGCAGCCTAAGCCCGGACAGGGCCACAGATACGCAGTATTTT.

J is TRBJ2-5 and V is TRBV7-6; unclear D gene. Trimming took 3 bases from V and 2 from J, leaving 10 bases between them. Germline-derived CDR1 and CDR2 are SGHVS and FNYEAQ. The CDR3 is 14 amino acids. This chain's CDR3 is CASSFGPTQETQYF. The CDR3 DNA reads TGTGCCAGCAGCTTTGGGCCTACTCAAGAGACCCAGTACTTC.

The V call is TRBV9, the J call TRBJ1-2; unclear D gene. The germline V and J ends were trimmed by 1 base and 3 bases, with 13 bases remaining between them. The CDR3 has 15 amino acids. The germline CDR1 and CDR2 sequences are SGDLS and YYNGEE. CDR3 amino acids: CASSVSLASDYGYTF. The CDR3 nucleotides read TGTGCCAGCAGCGTATCTCTAGCGTCTGACTATGGCTACACCTTC.

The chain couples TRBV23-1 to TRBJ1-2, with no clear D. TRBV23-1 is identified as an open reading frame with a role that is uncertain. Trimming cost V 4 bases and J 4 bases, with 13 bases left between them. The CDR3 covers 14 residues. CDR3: CASSPQAKGYGYTF. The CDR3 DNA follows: TGCGCCAGCAGTCCCCAGGCCAAAGGCTATGGCTACACCTTC.

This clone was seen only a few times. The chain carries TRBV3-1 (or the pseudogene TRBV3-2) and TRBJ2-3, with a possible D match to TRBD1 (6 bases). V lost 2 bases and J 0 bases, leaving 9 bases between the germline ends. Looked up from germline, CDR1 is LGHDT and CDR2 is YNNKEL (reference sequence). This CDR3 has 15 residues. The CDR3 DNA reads TGTGCCAGCAGCCAAAGGGGGATCAGCACAGATACGCAGTATTTT. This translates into CASSQRGISTDTQYF.

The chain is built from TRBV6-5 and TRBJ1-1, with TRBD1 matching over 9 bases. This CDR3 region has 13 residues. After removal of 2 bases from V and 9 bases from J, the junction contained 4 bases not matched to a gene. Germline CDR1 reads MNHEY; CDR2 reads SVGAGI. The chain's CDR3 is CASSYPTGGKAFF. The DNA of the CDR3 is TGTGCCAGCAGTTACCCGACAGGGGGAAAAGCTTTCTTT.

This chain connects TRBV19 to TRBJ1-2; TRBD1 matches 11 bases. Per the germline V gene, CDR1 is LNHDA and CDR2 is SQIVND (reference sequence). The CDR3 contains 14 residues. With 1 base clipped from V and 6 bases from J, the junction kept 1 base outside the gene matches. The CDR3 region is CASSIGDRGNGYTF. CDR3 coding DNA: TGTGCCAGTAGTATAGGGGACAGGGGGAATGGCTACACCTTC.